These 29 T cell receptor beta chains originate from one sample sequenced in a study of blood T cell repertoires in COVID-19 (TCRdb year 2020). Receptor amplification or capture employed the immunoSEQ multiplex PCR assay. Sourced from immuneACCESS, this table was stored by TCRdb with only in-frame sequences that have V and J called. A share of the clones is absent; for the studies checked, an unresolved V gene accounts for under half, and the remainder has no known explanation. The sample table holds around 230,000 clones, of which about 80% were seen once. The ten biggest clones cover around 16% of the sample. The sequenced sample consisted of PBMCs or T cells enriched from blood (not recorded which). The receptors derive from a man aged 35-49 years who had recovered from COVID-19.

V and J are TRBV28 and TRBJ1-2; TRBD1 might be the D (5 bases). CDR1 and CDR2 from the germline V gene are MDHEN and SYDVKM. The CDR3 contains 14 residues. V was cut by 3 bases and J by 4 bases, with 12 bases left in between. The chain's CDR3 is CASSLNRPVYGYTF. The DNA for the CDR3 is TGTGCCAGCAGTTTGAACAGGCCCGTCTATGGCTACACCTTC.

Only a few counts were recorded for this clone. The DNA of the CDR3 is TGTGCCAGCAGCCAAGACGCGTGGACAAATAACTATGGCTACACCTTC. Amino acid sequence: CASSQDAWTNNYGYTF. The gene calls are TRBV3-1 (or the pseudogene TRBV3-2) and TRBJ1-2, with D possibly TRBD1 on 5 matching bases. V was cut by 0 bases and J by 1 base, with 12 bases left in between. The germline gives CDR1 LGHDT, CDR2 YNNKEL (reference sequence). CDR3 size: 16 residues.

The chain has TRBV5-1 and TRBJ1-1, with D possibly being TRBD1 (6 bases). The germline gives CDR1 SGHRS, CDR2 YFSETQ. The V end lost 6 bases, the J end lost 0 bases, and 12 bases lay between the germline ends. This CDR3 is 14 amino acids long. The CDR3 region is CASTRDNMNTEAFF. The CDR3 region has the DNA TGCGCCAGCACCAGGGACAACATGAACACTGAAGCTTTCTTT.

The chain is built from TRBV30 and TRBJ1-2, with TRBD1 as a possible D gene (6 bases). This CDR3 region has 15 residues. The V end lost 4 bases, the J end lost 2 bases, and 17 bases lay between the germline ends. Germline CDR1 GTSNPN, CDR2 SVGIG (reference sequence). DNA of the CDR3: TGTGCCTGGAATTGGCCCGGGGGGCTAAACTATGGCTACACCTTC. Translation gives CAWNWPGGLNYGYTF. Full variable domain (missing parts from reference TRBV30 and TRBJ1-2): SQTIHQWPATLVQPVGSPLSLECTVEGTSNPNLYWYRQAAGRGLQLLFYSVGIGQISSEVPQNLSASRPQDRQFILSSKKLLLSDSGFYLCAWNWPGGLNYGYTFGSGTRLTVV.

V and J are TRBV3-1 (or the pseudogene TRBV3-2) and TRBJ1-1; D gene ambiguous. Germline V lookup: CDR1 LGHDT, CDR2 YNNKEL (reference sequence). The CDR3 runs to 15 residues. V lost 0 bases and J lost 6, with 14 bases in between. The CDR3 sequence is CASSQDIQYFPEAFF. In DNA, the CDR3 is TGTGCCAGCAGCCAAGATATACAGTACTTCCCTGAAGCTTTCTTT.

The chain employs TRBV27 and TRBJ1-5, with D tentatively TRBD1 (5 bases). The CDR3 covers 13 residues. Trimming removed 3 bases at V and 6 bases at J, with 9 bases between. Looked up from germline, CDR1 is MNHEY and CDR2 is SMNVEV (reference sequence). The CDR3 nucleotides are TGTGCCAGCAGTTTCGGGAGGGGTCAGCCCCAGCATTTT. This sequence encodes CASSFGRGQPQHF.

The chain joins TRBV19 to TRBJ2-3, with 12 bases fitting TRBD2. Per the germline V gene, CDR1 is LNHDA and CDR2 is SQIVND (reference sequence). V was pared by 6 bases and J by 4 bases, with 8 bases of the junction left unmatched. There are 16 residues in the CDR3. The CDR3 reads CASRTTSGSLSDTQYF. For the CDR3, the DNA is TGTGCCAGTAGGACGACTAGCGGGAGTTTATCAGATACGCAGTATTTT.

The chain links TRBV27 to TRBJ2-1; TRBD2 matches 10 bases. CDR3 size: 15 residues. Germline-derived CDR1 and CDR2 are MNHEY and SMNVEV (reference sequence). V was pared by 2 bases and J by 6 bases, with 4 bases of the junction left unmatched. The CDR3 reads CASSLTAGGPNEQFF. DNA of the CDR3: TGTGCCAGCAGTTTAACAGCGGGGGGGCCCAATGAGCAGTTCTTC.

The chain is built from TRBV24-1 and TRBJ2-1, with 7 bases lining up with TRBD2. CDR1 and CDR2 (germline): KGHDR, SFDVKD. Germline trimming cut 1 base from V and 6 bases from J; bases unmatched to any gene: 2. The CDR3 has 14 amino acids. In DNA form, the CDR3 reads TGTGCCACCAGTGATTTTTCGGGGGGCAATGAGCAGTTCTTC. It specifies CATSDFSGGNEQFF.

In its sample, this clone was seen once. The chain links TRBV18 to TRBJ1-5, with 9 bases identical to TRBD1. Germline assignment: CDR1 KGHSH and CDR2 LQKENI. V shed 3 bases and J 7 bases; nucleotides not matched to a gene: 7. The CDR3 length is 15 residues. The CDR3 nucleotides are TGTGCCAGCTCACCGCAGGGACAGGGCGTCCAGCCCCAGCATTTT. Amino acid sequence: CASSPQGQGVQPQHF.

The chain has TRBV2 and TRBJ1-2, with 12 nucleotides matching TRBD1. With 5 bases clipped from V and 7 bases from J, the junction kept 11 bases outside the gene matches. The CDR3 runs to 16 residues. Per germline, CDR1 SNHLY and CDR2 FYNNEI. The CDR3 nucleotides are TGTGCCAGCAGTTTGCATCAGGGACAGGGGGCCTCTGGCTACACCTTC. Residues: CASSLHQGQGASGYTF.

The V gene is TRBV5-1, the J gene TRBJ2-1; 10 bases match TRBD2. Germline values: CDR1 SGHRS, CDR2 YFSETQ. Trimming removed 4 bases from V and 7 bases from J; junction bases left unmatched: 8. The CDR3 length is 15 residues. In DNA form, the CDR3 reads TGCGCCAGCAGCATTTCTAGCGGGAGCCTTAATGAGCAGTTCTTC. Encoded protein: CASSISSGSLNEQFF. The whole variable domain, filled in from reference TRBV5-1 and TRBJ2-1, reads KAGVTQTPRYLIKTRGQQVTLSCSPISGHRSVSWYQQTPGQGLQFLFEYFSETQRNKGNFPGRFSGRQFSNSRSEMNVSTLELGDSALYLCASSISSGSLNEQFFGPGTRLTVL.

This chain's CDR3 is CAWSGPPYYGYTF. The CDR3 bases are TGTGCCTGGAGTGGGCCGCCGTACTATGGCTACACCTTC. The chain carries TRBV30 and TRBJ1-2; unclear D gene. The CDR3 has 13 residues. CDR1 and CDR2 from the germline V gene are GTSNPN and SVGIG (reference sequence). V was trimmed by 1 base and J by 3 bases, leaving 9 bases between them.

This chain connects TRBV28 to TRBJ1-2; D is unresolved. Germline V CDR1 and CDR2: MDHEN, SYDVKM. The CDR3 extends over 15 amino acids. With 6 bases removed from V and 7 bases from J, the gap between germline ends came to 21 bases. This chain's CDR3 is CASRPKEGPSGGYTF. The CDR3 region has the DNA TGTGCCAGCAGGCCTAAGGAGGGCCCTTCTGGTGGCTACACCTTC.

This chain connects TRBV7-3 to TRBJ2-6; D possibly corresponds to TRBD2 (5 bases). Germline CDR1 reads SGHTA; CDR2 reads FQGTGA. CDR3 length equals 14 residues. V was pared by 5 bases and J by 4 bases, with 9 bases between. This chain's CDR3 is CASSPRGGANVLTF. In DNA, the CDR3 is TGTGCCAGCAGCCCCCGGGGAGGGGCCAACGTCCTGACTTTC.

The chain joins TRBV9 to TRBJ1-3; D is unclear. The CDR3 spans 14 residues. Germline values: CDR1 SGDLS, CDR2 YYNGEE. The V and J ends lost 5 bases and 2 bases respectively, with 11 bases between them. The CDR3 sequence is CASSAGGTGNTIYF. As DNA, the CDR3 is TGTGCCAGCAGTGCAGGTGGAACTGGAAACACCATATATTTT.

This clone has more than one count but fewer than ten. The CDR3 here is CASSLNGGMTATQYF. The CDR3 nucleotides are TGTGCCAGCAGCTTAAATGGAGGGATGACGGCGACCCAGTACTTC. This chain uses TRBV7-8 with TRBJ2-5; maybe TRBD2 (6 bases). The V gene lost 2 bases and the J gene lost 7 bases, with 17 bases spanning the gap. The CDR3 sequence is 15 residues long. Germline-derived CDR1 and CDR2 are SGHVS and FQNEAQ. Supplemented by reference TRBV7-8 and TRBJ2-5, the full variable domain reads GAGVSQSPRYKVAKRGQDVALRCDPISGHVSLFWYQQALGQGPEFLTYFQNEAQLDKSGLPSDRFFAERPEGSVSTLKIQRTQQEDSAVYLCASSLNGGMTATQYFGPGTRLLVL.

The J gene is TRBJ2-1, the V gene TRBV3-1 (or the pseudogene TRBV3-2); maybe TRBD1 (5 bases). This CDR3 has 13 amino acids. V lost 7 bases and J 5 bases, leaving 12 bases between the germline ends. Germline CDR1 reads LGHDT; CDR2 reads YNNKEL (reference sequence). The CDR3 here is CASKTGYDNEQFF. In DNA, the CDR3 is TGTGCCAGCAAAACAGGTTATGACAATGAGCAGTTCTTC.

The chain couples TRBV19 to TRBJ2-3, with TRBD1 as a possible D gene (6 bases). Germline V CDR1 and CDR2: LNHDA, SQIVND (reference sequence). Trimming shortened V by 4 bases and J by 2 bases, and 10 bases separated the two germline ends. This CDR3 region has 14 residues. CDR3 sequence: CASSTRDNTDTQYF. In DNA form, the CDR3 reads TGTGCCAGTAGTACCCGGGACAACACAGATACGCAGTATTTT.

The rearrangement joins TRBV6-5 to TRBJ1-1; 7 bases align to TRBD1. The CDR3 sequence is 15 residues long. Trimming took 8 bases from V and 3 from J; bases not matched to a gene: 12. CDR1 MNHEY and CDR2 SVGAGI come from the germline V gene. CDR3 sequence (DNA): TGTGCCAGCTCCATACCAGGGGGGTCGGACACTGAAGCTTTCTTT. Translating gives CASSIPGGSDTEAFF.

CDR3 coding DNA: TGTGCCAGCAGGCTGGGATTGGGACAAAACACCGGGGAGCTGTTTTTT. Its protein is CASRLGLGQNTGELFF. The chain is built from TRBV9 and TRBJ2-2; D possibly corresponds to TRBD1 (6 bases). With 5 bases removed from V and 2 bases from J, the gap between germline ends came to 16 bases. The germline V gene has CDR1 SGDLS and CDR2 YYNGEE. The CDR3 spans 16 residues.

The CDR3 here is CSASTSTGANTGELFF. The CDR3 DNA is TGCAGTGCTAGTACGTCGACAGGGGCGAACACCGGGGAGCTGTTTTTT. This chain uses TRBV20-1 with TRBJ2-2; 8 bases match TRBD1. Germline trimming cut 3 bases from V and 0 bases from J; bases unmatched to any gene: 6. The germline CDR1 and CDR2 sequences are DFQATT and SNEGSKA (reference sequence). This CDR3 has 16 residues.

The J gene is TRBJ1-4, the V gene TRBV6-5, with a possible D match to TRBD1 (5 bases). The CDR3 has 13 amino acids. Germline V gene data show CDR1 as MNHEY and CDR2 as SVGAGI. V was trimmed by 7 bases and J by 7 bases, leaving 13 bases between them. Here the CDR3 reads CASTRGGGEKLFF. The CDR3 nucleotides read TGTGCCAGCACCCGGGGGGGTGGTGAAAAACTGTTTTTT.

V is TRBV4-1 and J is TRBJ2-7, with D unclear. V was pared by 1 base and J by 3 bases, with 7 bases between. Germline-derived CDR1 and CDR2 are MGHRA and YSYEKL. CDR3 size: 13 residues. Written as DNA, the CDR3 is TGCGCCAGCAGCCAAGCCCCAGACTACGAGCAGTACTTC. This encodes CASSQAPDYEQYF.

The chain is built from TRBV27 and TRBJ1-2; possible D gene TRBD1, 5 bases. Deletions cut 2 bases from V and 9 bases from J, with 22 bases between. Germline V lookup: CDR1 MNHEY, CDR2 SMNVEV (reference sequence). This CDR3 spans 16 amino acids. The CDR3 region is CASSLRGGDSGGSYTF. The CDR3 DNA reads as TGTGCCAGCAGTTTAAGAGGCGGGGACTCCGGGGGTAGCTACACCTTC.

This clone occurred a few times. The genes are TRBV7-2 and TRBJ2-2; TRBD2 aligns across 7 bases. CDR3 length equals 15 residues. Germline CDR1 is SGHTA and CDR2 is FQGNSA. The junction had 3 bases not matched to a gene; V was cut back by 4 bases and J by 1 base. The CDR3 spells CASSWSSGNTGELFF. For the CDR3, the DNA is TGTGCCAGCAGCTGGTCTAGCGGGAACACCGGGGAGCTGTTTTTT.

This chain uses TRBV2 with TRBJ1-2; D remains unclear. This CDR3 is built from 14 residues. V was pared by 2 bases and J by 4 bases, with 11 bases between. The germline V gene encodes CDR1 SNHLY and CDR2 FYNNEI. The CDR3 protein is CASSESGLSYGYTF. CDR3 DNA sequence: TGTGCCAGCAGTGAATCCGGTTTGAGCTATGGCTACACCTTC.

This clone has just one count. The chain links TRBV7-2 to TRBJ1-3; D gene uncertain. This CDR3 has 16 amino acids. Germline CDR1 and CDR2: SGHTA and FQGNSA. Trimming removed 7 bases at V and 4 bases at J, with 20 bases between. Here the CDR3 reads CASTPYSAGLGNTIYF. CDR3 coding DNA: TGTGCCAGCACCCCTTACTCGGCAGGCCTAGGAAACACCATATATTTT.

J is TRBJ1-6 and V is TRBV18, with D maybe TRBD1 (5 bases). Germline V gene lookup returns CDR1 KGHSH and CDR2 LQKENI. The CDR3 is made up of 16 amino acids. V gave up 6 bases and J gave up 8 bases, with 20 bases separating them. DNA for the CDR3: TGTGCCAGCTCTAATAAAAAGGGGAACGGATATTCACCCCTCCACTTT. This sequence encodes CASSNKKGNGYSPLHF.